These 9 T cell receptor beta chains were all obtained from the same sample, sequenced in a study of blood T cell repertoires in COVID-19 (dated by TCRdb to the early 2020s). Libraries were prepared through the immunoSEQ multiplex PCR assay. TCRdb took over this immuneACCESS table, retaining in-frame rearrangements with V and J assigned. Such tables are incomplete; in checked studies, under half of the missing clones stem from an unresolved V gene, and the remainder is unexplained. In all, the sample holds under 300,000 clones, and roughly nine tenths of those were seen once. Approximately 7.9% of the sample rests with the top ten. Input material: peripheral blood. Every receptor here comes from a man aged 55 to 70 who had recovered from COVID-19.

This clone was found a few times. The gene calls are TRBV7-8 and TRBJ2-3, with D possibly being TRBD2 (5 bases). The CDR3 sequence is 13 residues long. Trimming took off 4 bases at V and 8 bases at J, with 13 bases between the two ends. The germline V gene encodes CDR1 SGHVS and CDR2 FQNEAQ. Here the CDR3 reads CASSSLSGGTQYF. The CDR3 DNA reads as TGTGCCAGCAGCTCGCTTTCCGGAGGTACGCAGTATTTT.

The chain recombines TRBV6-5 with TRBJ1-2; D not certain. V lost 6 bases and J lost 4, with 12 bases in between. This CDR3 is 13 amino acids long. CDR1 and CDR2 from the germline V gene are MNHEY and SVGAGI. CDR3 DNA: TGTGCCAGCAGCCCCGCCGTCGGCTATGGCTACACCTTC. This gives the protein CASSPAVGYGYTF.

The CDR3 DNA reads TGTGCCAGCTCATCGAACCGGGACGAGCAGTACTTC. Protein sequence: CASSSNRDEQYF. This chain joins TRBV18 and TRBJ2-7; D is uncertain. The CDR3 length is 12 residues. CDR1 is KGHSH and CDR2 is LQKENI in the germline V gene. V lost 5 bases and J 5 bases, leaving 10 bases between the germline ends.

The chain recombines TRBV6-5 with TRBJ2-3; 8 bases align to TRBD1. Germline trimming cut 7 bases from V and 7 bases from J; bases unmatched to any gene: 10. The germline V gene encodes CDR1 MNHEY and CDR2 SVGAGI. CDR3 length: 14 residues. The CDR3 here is CASMSTGGRNTQYF. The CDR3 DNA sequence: TGTGCCAGCATGTCAACAGGGGGGCGAAATACGCAGTATTTT.

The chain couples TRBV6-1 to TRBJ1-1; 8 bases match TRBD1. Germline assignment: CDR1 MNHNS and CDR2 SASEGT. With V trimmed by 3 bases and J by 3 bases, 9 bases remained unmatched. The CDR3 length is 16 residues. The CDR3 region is CASSDETGVRDTEAFF. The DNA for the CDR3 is TGTGCCAGCAGTGACGAGACAGGGGTGAGGGACACTGAAGCTTTCTTT.

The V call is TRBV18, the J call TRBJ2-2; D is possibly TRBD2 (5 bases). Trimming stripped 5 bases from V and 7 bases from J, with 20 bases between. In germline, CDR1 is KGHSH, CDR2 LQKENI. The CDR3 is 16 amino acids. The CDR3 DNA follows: TGTGCCAGCTCAGCCCTAGCATCGGGTACTGGCGGGGAGCTGTTTTTT. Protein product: CASSALASGTGGELFF.

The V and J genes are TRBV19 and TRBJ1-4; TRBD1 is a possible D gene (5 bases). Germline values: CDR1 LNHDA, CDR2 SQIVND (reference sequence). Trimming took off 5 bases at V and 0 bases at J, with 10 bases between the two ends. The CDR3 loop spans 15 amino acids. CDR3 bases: TGTGCCAGTAGTCCCCCGGGGGCAACTAATGAAAAACTGTTTTTT. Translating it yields CASSPPGATNEKLFF.

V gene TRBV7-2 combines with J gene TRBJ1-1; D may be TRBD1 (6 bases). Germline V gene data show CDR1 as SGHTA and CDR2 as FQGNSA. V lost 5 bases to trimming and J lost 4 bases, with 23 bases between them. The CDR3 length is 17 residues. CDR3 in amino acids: CASSPYPPRGSGTEAFF. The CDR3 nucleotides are TGTGCCAGCAGCCCATACCCACCAAGGGGGAGTGGCACTGAAGCTTTCTTT.

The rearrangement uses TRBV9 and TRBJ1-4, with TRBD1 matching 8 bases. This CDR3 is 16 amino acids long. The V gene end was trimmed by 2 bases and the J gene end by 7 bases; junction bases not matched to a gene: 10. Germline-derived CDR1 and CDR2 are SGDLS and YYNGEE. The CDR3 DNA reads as TGTGCCAGCAGCGTCGGGGGTGGGACAGGCGTTGAAAAACTGTTTTTT. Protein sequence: CASSVGGGTGVEKLFF.